This T cell receptor (beta chain) was found in a study of T cells in Graves' hyperthyroidism and ophthalmopathy. There are many counts of this clonotype. Its matching antigen is unknown. Amplification of TCR beta CDR3 regions was performed using RNA transcripts as template. An initial round of RT-PCR targeting the TCR CDR3 relied on the HTBI primer set. TCRdb re-analysed the multiplex PCR reads in MiXCR, keeping a single row per CDR3 protein. Of a few hundred thousand distinct CDR3 sequences listed, more than 12% are singletons. General observations from the study: Most thyroid clonotypes that were expanded above 0.001 also turned up in blood.

Germline V gene data show CDR1 as LGHNT and CDR2 as FRNRAP. The CDR3 runs 22 residues. Trimming pared 9 bases from V and 7 bases from J, leaving 42 bases between. Sequenced: blood. This TCR was recovered from a woman aged 25 to 39 with Graves' ophthalmopathy. V is TRBV12-5 and J is TRBJ1-4; a weak D match, TRBD1 (5 bases). The CDR3 loop reads CARPLDSPDLLLTGDISEKLFF. CDR3 sequence (DNA): TGTGCTAGGCCCCTCGACAGCCCAGACTTATTGCTTACGGGAGATATAAGTGAAAAACTGTTTTTT.